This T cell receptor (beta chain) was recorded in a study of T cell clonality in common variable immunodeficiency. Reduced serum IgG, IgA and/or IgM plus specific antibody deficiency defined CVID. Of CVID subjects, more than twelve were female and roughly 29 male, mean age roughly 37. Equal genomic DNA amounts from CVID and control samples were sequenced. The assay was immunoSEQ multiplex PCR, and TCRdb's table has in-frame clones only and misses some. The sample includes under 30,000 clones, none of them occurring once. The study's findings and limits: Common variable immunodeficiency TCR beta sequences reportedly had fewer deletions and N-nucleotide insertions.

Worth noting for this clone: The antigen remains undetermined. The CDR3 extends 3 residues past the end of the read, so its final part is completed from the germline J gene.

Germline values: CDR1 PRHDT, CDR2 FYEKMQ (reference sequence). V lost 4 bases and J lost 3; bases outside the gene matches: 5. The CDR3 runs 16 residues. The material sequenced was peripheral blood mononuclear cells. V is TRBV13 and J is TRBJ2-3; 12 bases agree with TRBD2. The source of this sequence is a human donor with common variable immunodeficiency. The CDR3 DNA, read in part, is TGTGCCAGCAGCTCCCGGACTAGCGGGACGACAGATACG. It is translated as CASSSRTSGTTDT. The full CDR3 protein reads CASSSRTSGTTDTQYF.